This TCR beta chain was recovered during a study of tumor-infiltrating lymphocytes in primary liver carcinoma. By its share, this clonotype is medium-sized. Its antigen is unidentified. The study's findings and limits: With p = 0.039, the top-250-clone fraction in tumors significantly exceeded that in blood. Overlap in tumor-adjacent and tumor-blood pairs fell below that of tumor region pairs.

The researchers produced TCR beta cDNA from approximately 540 ng total RNA with a constant-region primer. The TCR beta library was amplified through three nested multiplex PCR rounds in a modified ARM-PCR procedure. Use of TRBV1-TRBV30 forward primers with a C-beta reverse primer characterized the first two PCR rounds, which lasted around 11 cycles each. TCRdb reprocessed the multiplex PCR reads with MiXCR, giving one entry per CDR3 protein. In the table there are under 200,000 distinct CDR3 sequences, around 60% of which are singletons. CDR3 size: 14 residues. Germline lookup yields CDR1 SQVTM and CDR2 ANQGSEA. The V segment lost 4 bases and the J segment 8 bases; nucleotides outside the gene matches: 5. Unsorted whole blood served as the source of blood RNA, and germline DNA was extracted as well.

This rearrangement joins TRBV29-1 to TRBJ2-1, with 13 bases that match TRBD2. This TCR was recovered from a woman aged 55-70 years with primary liver carcinoma and hepatitis B virus infection. Material: peripheral blood. The CDR3 protein is CSVAGTSGKYEQFF. Written as DNA, the CDR3 is TGCAGCGTTGCAGGGACTAGCGGGAAGTATGAGCAGTTCTTC.